This T cell receptor (beta chain) is from a study of T cells after yellow fever vaccination. Whole-study results and caveats: A minor fraction of clonotypes spanned both CD4 and CD8 compartments.

A process of 5'RACE template switching, which added a universal primer site and UMIs, was used to make TCR cDNA. In TCRdb, the 5' RACE reads were re-called with MiXCR into one record per CDR3 protein. The sample shows about 260,000 distinct CDR3 sequences, over 10% of them seen only once. The sample holds many counts of this clonotype. Its antigen is not identified. Trimming left V 6 bases short and J 5 bases short, with 23 bases between. This CDR3 has 16 amino acids. Germline V CDR1 and CDR2: LGHDT, YNNKEL (reference sequence). The V and J genes are TRBV3-1 and TRBJ2-7; D gene ambiguous. The sequencing used CD4+ T cells sorted from PBMCs, collected 45 days after the yellow fever booster vaccination. This receptor was obtained from a man under 40 who received the YFV17D yellow fever vaccine. The CDR3 DNA is TGTGCCAGCAGTGACACCCACGGCCAAACGTTGGACGAGCAGTACTTC. Its translation: CASSDTHGQTLDEQYF.